The clone carrying this T cell receptor (beta chain) has ten or more counts. Its antigen is still unknown. This sample is drawn from a study of regulatory T cells in long-lasting Graves disease. Study results and limitations: When disease was persistent, TRBV28, TRBJ1-2 and TRBJ2-5 were the favored segments.

Per the germline V gene, CDR1 is DFQATT and CDR2 is SNEGSKA (reference sequence). This CDR3 has 13 amino acids. V was clipped by 1 base and J by 7 bases; unmatched bases: 3. Library construction for TCR beta used iRepertoire HTBI primers and Arm-PCR of CDR3 regions. TCRdb recomputed calls from the multiplex PCR reads with MiXCR, one row per CDR3 protein. The table records roughly 500,000 distinct CDR3 sequences, about 14% of them present only once. Sample time point: newly diagnosed GD, antithyroid drugs for less than 3 months. Generation of the TCR library employed RNA extracted from PBMCs. The same data also went into a second study, on T cells in Graves' hyperthyroidism and ophthalmopathy. In that study: Among thyroid clonotypes expanded above 0.001, most also appeared in blood.

J is TRBJ2-1 and V is TRBV20-1; 8 nucleotides line up with TRBD1. The receptor's source is a man under 40 with Graves disease. This specimen consisted of peripheral blood mononuclear cells (PBMCs), obtained at new diagnosis, from a patient treated with antithyroid drugs. CDR3 nucleotides: TGCAGTGCTAGAGGGACAGGGTTGAATGAGCAGTTCTTC. Translating gives CSARGTGLNEQFF.